This entry lists 10 T cell receptor beta chains sequenced from one sample in a study of Graves' ophthalmopathy and Graves' hyperthyroidism. RNA served as the template for amplifying TCR beta CDR3 regions. HTBI-primed first-round RT-PCR preceded second-round multiplex PCR. A single record per CDR3 protein comes from TCRdb applying MiXCR to the multiplex PCR reads. The sample holds 300,000 to 400,000 distinct CDR3 sequences, roughly 16% seen once. Sequencing was performed on peripheral blood. These receptors originate from an adult man with Graves' ophthalmopathy.

This clonotype was seen a handful of times. Possible read error: a much larger clone is one base away. The chain employs TRBV30 and TRBJ2-7, with 10 bases fitting TRBD2. The CDR3 spans 15 residues. CDR1 GTSNPN and CDR2 SVGIG come from the germline V gene (reference sequence). The CDR3 here is CVWSRLAGAAYEQYF. The CDR3 nucleotides are TGTGTCTGGAGTCGTCTAGCGGGAGCCGCCTACGAGCAGTACTTC.

This clonotype came up many times. The chain employs TRBV20-1 and TRBJ2-7; 14 nucleotides agree with TRBD2. With V trimmed by 1 base and J by 7 bases, 6 bases remained unmatched. This CDR3 is built from 15 residues. Germline values: CDR1 DFQATT, CDR2 SNEGSKA (reference sequence). CDR3 amino acids: CSARGGLAGAGEQYF. For the CDR3, the DNA is TGCAGTGCTAGAGGGGGACTAGCGGGAGCTGGGGAGCAGTACTTC.

This clonotype has ten or more counts. The chain has TRBV11-2 and TRBJ2-7, with D perhaps matching TRBD2 (6 bases). The V end was cut by 4 bases, the J end by 3 bases, with 10 bases between. Germline CDR1 reads SGHAT; CDR2 reads FQNNGV. This CDR3 region has 13 residues. CDR3 sequence (DNA): TGTGCCAGCAGCTCGGAGGGAGGCTACGAGCAGTACTTC. Translated: CASSSEGGYEQYF.

In this sample, this clonotype turned up many times. A read error may be the cause here, since a much bigger clone is one base away. This chain links TRBV6-4 with TRBJ2-1; 12 bases are shared with TRBD2. The V gene end was trimmed by 6 bases and the J gene end by 9 bases; junction bases not matched to a gene: 9. This CDR3 spans 15 amino acids. CDR1 and CDR2 (germline): MRHNA, SNTAGT. The CDR3 sequence: CASSGTSGLVTEQFF. The CDR3 DNA reads TGTGCCAGCAGCGGGACTAGCGGGTTGGTCACTGAGCAGTTCTTC.

The rearrangement links TRBV12-5 to TRBJ2-2; TRBD2 matches 11 bases. The length of the CDR3 is 16 residues. Trimming cost V 4 bases and J 4 bases; bases outside gene matches: 5. CDR1 and CDR2 from the germline V gene are LGHNT and FRNRAP. The CDR3 sequence: CASGSGLAGGTGELFF. The DNA for the CDR3 is TGTGCTAGTGGTTCTGGACTAGCGGGTGGCACCGGGGAGCTGTTTTTT.

In this sample, this clonotype turned up many times. The chain links TRBV2 to TRBJ1-1; no definite D call. This CDR3 region has 14 residues. Germline V gene data show CDR1 as SNHLY and CDR2 as FYNNEI. V was trimmed by 7 bases and J by 2 bases, leaving 14 bases between them. The CDR3 nucleotides read TGTGCCAGCATTTGGAGGACGACCAACACTGAAGCTTTCTTT. Its translation is CASIWRTTNTEAFF.

This clonotype was seen many times. This chain links TRBV2 with TRBJ1-5, with D tentatively TRBD1 (6 bases). V dropped 8 bases and J dropped 8 bases, with 19 bases sitting between them. CDR3 size: 14 residues. The germline gives CDR1 SNHLY, CDR2 FYNNEI. The CDR3 nucleotides are TGTGCCAGCGACGTTGGGGGCAGGGAAGAGCCCCAGCATTTT. This encodes CASDVGGREEPQHF.

The sample holds many counts of this clonotype. This sequence joins TRBV18 and TRBJ2-7, with unresolved D. The CDR3 covers 12 residues. Germline loops: CDR1 KGHSH, CDR2 LQKENI. V shed 4 bases and J shed 5 bases, with 9 bases lying between them. The CDR3 is CASSRISDEQYF. The CDR3 bases are TGTGCCAGCTCACGGATATCTGACGAGCAGTACTTC.

With regard to this clonotype: The junction does not match germline at one end; this may be a read error. The chain joins TRBV2 to TRBJ1-2; no clear D. The CDR3 is 14 residues long. CDR1 SNHLY and CDR2 FYNNEI come from the germline V gene. The CDR3 DNA reads TGTGCCAGCAGTGAAGACGCTAGGGTTTATGGCTACATCTTC. This sequence encodes CASSEDARVYGYIF.

The table lists this clonotype with many counts. The genes are TRBV15 and TRBJ2-7; a possible D gene is TRBD2 (6 bases). The length of the CDR3 is 14 residues. CDR1 and CDR2 (germline): LNHNV, YYDKDF (reference sequence). Trimming stripped 5 bases from V and 4 bases from J, with 15 bases between. CDR3 nucleotide sequence: TGTGCCACCAGCGGCGGAGGGTTGAGATACGAGCAGTACTTC. Its protein product is CATSGGGLRYEQYF. The full variable domain, completed using reference TRBV15 and TRBJ2-7, is DAMVIQNPRYQVTQFGKPVTLSCSQTLNHNVMYWYQQKSSQAPKLLFHYYDKDFNNEADTPDNFQSRRPNTSFCFLDIRSPGLGDTAMYLCATSGGGLRYEQYFGPGTRLTVT.